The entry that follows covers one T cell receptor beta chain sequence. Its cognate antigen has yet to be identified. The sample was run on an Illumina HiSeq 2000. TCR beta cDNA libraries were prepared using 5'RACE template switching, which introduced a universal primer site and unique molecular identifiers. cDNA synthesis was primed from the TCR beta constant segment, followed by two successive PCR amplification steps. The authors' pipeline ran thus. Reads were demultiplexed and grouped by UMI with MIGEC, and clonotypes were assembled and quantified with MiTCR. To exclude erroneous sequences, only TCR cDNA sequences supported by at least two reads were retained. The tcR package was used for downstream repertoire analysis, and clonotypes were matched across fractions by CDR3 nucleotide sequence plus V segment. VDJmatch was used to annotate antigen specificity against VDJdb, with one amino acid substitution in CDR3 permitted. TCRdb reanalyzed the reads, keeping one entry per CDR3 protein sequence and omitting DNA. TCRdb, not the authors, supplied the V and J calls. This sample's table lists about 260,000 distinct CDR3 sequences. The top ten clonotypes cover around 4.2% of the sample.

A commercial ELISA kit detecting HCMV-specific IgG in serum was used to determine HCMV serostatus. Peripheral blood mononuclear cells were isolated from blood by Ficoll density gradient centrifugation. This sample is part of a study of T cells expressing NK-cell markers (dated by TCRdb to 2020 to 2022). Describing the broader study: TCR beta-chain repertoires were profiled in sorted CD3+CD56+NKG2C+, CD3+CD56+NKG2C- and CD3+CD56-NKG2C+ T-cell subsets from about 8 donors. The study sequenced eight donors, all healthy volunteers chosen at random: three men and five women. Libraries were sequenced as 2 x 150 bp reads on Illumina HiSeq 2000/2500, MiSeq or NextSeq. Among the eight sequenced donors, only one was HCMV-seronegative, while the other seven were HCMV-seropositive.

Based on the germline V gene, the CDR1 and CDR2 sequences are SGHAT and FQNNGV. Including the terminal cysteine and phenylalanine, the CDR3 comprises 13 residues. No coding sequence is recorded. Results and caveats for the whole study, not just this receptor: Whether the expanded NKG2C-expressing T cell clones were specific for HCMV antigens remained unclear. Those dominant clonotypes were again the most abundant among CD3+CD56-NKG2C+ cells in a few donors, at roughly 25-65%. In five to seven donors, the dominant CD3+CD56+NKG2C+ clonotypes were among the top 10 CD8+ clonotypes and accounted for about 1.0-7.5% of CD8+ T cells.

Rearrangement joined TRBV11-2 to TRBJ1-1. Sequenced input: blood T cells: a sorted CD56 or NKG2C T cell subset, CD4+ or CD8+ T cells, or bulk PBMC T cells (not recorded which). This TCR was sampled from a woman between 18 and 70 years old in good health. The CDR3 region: CASSLPRGTEAFF.